One sample yielded the 25 T cell receptor beta chains listed below, sequenced in a study of cytomegalovirus exposure and HLA in healthy donors. Researchers ran the PCR with 60 Vbeta and 13 Jbeta primers. The protocol was immunoSEQ multiplex PCR, while the TCRdb copy is restricted to in-frame clones and leaves out a portion. This repertoire includes some 130,000 clones. Sequenced: PBMCs. These receptors all come from a woman aged 55 to 70 in good health and CMV-seronegative.

The rearrangement uses TRBV28 and TRBJ1-2, with TRBD1 matching 8 bases. Trimming cost V 8 bases and J 4 bases; bases outside gene matches: 9. Germline V gene lookup returns CDR1 MDHEN and CDR2 SYDVKM. The CDR3 runs to 14 residues. The CDR3 nucleotides read TGTGCCAGCCAAACCGGGGACAGGAGCTATGGCTACACCTTC. It yields the protein CASQTGDRSYGYTF.

This rearrangement joins TRBV29-1 to TRBJ2-2; D call uncertain. Deletions cut 4 bases from V and 0 bases from J, with 12 bases between. Germline loops: CDR1 SQVTM, CDR2 ANQGSEA. CDR3 length: 15 residues. The CDR3 spells CSVGYMSPNTGELFF. CDR3 bases: TGCAGCGTTGGTTACATGTCCCCGAACACCGGGGAGCTGTTTTTT.

The chain employs TRBV21-1 and TRBJ1-2; TRBD1 is the table's D call, not checked against the DNA. TRBV21-1 is deemed a pseudogene. This CDR3 has 16 residues. The CDR3 bases are TGTGCCAGCAGCAATCTCGTGGACAGGCGGGCCTATGGCTACACCTTC. Encoded protein: CASSNLVDRRAYGYTF.

V gene TRBV29-1 combines with J gene TRBJ2-7, with D perhaps matching TRBD1 (5 bases). The CDR3 is made up of 15 amino acids. Trimming removed 0 bases at V and 0 bases at J, with 12 bases between. CDR1 SQVTM and CDR2 ANQGSEA come from the germline V gene. The CDR3 loop is CSVEDSGRSSYEQYF. Here the CDR3 DNA reads TGCAGCGTTGAAGATTCAGGGCGAAGCTCCTACGAGCAGTACTTC.

This rearrangement joins TRBV27 to TRBJ1-5; D gene ambiguous. Trimming took off 2 bases at V and 0 bases at J, with 8 bases between the two ends. CDR3 length equals 15 residues. Germline V CDR1 and CDR2: MNHEY, SMNVEV (reference sequence). DNA of the CDR3: TGTGCCAGCAGTTTAGGGAGTTATAGCAATCAGCCCCAGCATTTT. Protein sequence: CASSLGSYSNQPQHF.

The V and J genes are TRBV7-8 and TRBJ2-5; TRBD2 is a possible D gene (5 bases). The CDR3 sequence is 15 residues long. The germline gives CDR1 SGHVS, CDR2 FQNEAQ. The V and J ends lost 4 bases and 4 bases respectively, with 16 bases between them. CDR3 nucleotide sequence: TGTGCCAGCAGCTCGGGGTTAAGCCCCAGAGAGACCCAGTACTTC. It encodes CASSSGLSPRETQYF.

V and J are TRBV6-1 and TRBJ2-1; 8 positions match TRBD2. The CDR3 length is 15 residues. Losses at the gene ends were 7 bases for V and 8 bases for J; bases not matched to a gene: 13. Germline CDR1 reads MNHNS; CDR2 reads SASEGT. The CDR3 DNA reads as TGTGCCAGCAACCAAAGGGCGGGAGGAGGTGATGAGCAGTTCTTC. Its translation is CASNQRAGGGDEQFF.

This chain links TRBV6-5 with TRBJ2-2; D might be TRBD2 (6 bases). V lost 2 bases to trimming and J lost 2 bases, with 12 bases between them. Germline-derived CDR1 and CDR2 are MNHEY and SVGAGI. This CDR3 is 16 amino acids long. The CDR3 here is CASSYSGLSNTGELFF. The CDR3 region has the DNA TGTGCCAGCAGTTACAGCGGGCTTAGCAACACCGGGGAGCTGTTTTTT.

The rearrangement uses TRBV6-1 and TRBJ1-1; unclear D gene. CDR3 length equals 13 residues. CDR1 is MNHNS, CDR2 SASEGT, per germline. V gave up 7 bases and J gave up 4 bases, with 13 bases separating them. CDR3 in DNA: TGTGCCAGCACAAAGACATTCCCCACTGAAGCTTTCTTT. It encodes CASTKTFPTEAFF.

Comments on this clone: In the same sample, other DNA sequences code for this CDR3. The V and J genes are TRBV5-1 and TRBJ2-1, with 11 positions matching TRBD2. Per germline, CDR1 SGHRS and CDR2 YFSETQ. The CDR3 spans 15 residues. Germline trimming cut 1 base from V and 4 bases from J; bases unmatched to any gene: 1. CDR3 region: CASSLTSGGYNEQFF. CDR3 sequence (DNA): TGCGCCAGCAGCTTGACTAGCGGGGGTTACAATGAGCAGTTCTTC.

V gene TRBV6-1 combines with J gene TRBJ1-5, with 9 bases lining up with TRBD1. There are 13 residues in the CDR3. V gave up 8 bases and J gave up 6 bases; unmatched junction bases: 5. CDR1 MNHNS and CDR2 SASEGT come from the germline V gene. CDR3 sequence reads: CASETGGTQPQHF. The CDR3 DNA reads as TGTGCCAGCGAGACAGGGGGTACTCAGCCCCAGCATTTT.

The rearrangement joins TRBV5-4 to TRBJ2-7, with no clear D. The germline CDR1 and CDR2 sequences are SGHNT and YYREEE (reference sequence). V lost 4 bases and J lost 4, with 9 bases in between. The CDR3 consists of 12 residues. DNA of the CDR3: TGTGCCAGCAGCACCACATTTTACGAGCAGTACTTC. Translation gives CASSTTFYEQYF.

The CDR3 DNA reads as TGCGCCAGCAGCTTGGTAAGGCTAGCGGCGAACACCGGGGAGCTGTTTTTT. It is translated as CASSLVRLAANTGELFF. The rearrangement joins TRBV5-1 to TRBJ2-2; 7 bases agree with TRBD2. The CDR3 sequence is 17 residues long. V gave up 0 bases and J gave up 0 bases; unmatched junction bases: 5. CDR1 is SGHRS and CDR2 is YFSETQ in the germline V gene. The entire variable domain, with the rest obtained from reference TRBV5-1 and TRBJ2-2, is as follows: KAGVTQTPRYLIKTRGQQVTLSCSPISGHRSVSWYQQTPGQGLQFLFEYFSETQRNKGNFPGRFSGRQFSNSRSEMNVSTLELGDSALYLCASSLVRLAANTGELFFGEGSRLTVL.

The chain recombines TRBV9 with TRBJ1-1; D is uncertain. This CDR3 spans 12 amino acids. The V and J ends lost 0 bases and 4 bases respectively, with 4 bases between them. CDR1 and CDR2 from the germline V gene are SGDLS and YYNGEE. The CDR3 DNA is TGTGCCAGCAGCGTAGGAGGCACTGAAGCTTTCTTT. It yields the protein CASSVGGTEAFF.

The genes are TRBV28 and TRBJ2-5; 8 bases fit TRBD1. This CDR3 is built from 13 residues. The germline CDR1 and CDR2 sequences are MDHEN and SYDVKM. V was pared by 6 bases and J by 5 bases, with 5 bases of the junction left unmatched. The CDR3 nucleotides read TGTGCCAGCAGAGCCAGGGGGCGGGAGACCCAGTACTTC. Translated, it gives CASRARGRETQYF.

The chain joins TRBV5-8 to TRBJ2-5; 7 bases agree with TRBD2. Germline V gene lookup returns CDR1 SGHTS and CDR2 YDEGEE. V shed 2 bases, J shed 3 bases, and the junction held 4 bases outside the gene matches. CDR3 length equals 14 residues. In DNA, the CDR3 is TGTGCCAGCAGCTTAAGGACTAGTGAAGAGACCCAGTACTTC. Its translation: CASSLRTSEETQYF.

CDR3 coding DNA: TGCAGTGCTAGAGTGTGGGCAGAAGCTTTCTTT. This codes for CSARVWAEAFF. V usage is TRBV20-1 and J usage is TRBJ1-1, with D hard to call. The ends were cut back, 1 base at V and 8 bases at J, with 8 bases in the middle. This CDR3 comprises 11 residues. CDR1 is DFQATT and CDR2 is SNEGSKA in the germline V gene (reference sequence).

The chain carries TRBV6-1 and TRBJ1-5; TRBD1 agrees at 7 bases. Germline values: CDR1 MNHNS, CDR2 SASEGT. Trimming cost V 6 bases and J 2 bases; bases outside gene matches: 4. CDR3 length: 14 residues. The CDR3, as DNA: TGTGCCAGCAGACAGGGGTTCGGCAATCAGCCCCAGCATTTT. It translates to CASRQGFGNQPQHF.

The chain couples TRBV5-1 to TRBJ2-7; 14 nucleotides match TRBD2. This CDR3 has 15 residues. Germline V gene lookup returns CDR1 SGHRS and CDR2 YFSETQ. The V gene end was trimmed by 3 bases and the J gene end by 7 bases; junction bases not matched to a gene: 6. CDR3 sequence (DNA): TGCGCCAGCAGCTCGACTAGCGGGGGGGCGGAAGAGCAGTACTTC. Translated, it gives CASSSTSGGAEEQYF.

This sequence joins TRBV5-5 and TRBJ1-4; D unclear. Germline V gene sequence: CDR1 SGHKS, CDR2 YYEKEE (reference sequence). The CDR3 covers 15 residues. Trimming cost V 0 bases and J 7 bases, with 13 bases left between them. This chain's CDR3 is CASSLVPGDVEKLFF. CDR3 DNA sequence: TGTGCCAGCAGCTTGGTGCCAGGTGATGTTGAAAAACTGTTTTTT.

The J gene is TRBJ2-3, the V gene TRBV5-1; 9 bases map to TRBD2. Trimming at V came to 5 bases and at J to 3 bases, leaving 7 bases not matched to a gene. The CDR3 totals 15 residues. Per the germline V gene, CDR1 is SGHRS and CDR2 is YFSETQ. The CDR3 DNA sequence: TGCGCCAGCAGTCCAGGACTAGCGCAGACAGATACGCAGTATTTT. It yields the protein CASSPGLAQTDTQYF.

V and J are TRBV9 and TRBJ2-1; D not certain. The CDR3 totals 11 residues. The V and J ends lost 0 bases and 10 bases respectively, with 5 bases between them. CDR1 SGDLS and CDR2 YYNGEE come from the germline V gene. In nucleotides, the CDR3 is TGTGCCAGCAGCGTAGATACAGAGCAGTTCTTC. It encodes CASSVDTEQFF.

The V gene is TRBV28, the J gene TRBJ1-2; D unresolved. Deletions cut 5 bases from V and 4 bases from J, with 8 bases between. This CDR3 is built from 12 residues. Germline-derived CDR1 and CDR2 are MDHEN and SYDVKM. This CDR3 reads CASSLSGYGYTF. CDR3 nucleotide sequence: TGTGCCAGCAGTCTCTCGGGCTATGGCTACACCTTC.

This sequence joins TRBV19 and TRBJ2-7; 10 nucleotides align to TRBD2. Germline V gene data show CDR1 as LNHDA and CDR2 as SQIVND (reference sequence). This CDR3 has 14 amino acids. V was pared by 5 bases and J by 6 bases, with 7 bases of the junction left unmatched. This chain's CDR3 is CASSPGLAISEQYF. The CDR3 DNA follows: TGTGCCAGTAGTCCGGGACTAGCGATATCCGAGCAGTACTTC.

The chain combines TRBV12-5 with TRBJ2-2; D possibly corresponds to TRBD1 (6 bases). Germline CDR1 LGHNT, CDR2 FRNRAP. V was clipped by 1 base and J by 5 bases, with 8 bases between them. The CDR3 extends over 14 amino acids. CDR3 residues: CASGLGQATGELFF. Written as DNA, the CDR3 is TGTGCTAGTGGTTTGGGACAGGCAACCGGGGAGCTGTTTTTT. Variable domain in full (rest from reference TRBV12-5 and TRBJ2-2): DARVTQTPRHKVTEMGQEVTMRCQPILGHNTVFWYRQTMMQGLELLAYFRNRAPLDDSGMPKDRFSAEMPDATLATLKIQPSEPRDSAVYFCASGLGQATGELFFGEGSRLTVL.